These 10 T cell receptor beta chains were sequenced from one sample in a study of CD8 T cells in Susac syndrome. Roughly 0.5 to 1 ug RNA was reverse transcribed with random hexamers. One entry per CDR3 protein, called by TCRdb with MiXCR from the immunoSEQ multiplex PCR reads. The table records 45,000 to 55,000 distinct CDR3 sequences, over 85% of them present only once. Sequences were obtained from CD8+ T cells from PBMCs. These receptors all stem from a human donor in good health.

The chain joins TRBV29-1 to TRBJ2-2, with D possibly called TRBD1 or TRBD2 (5 bases each). V lost 5 bases and J lost 1, with 14 bases in between. The CDR3 spans 15 residues. Germline assignment: CDR1 SQVTM and CDR2 ANQGSEA. The CDR3 reads CSVIRGDRNTGELFF. The CDR3 region has the DNA TGCAGCGTTATCCGAGGGGACCGGAACACCGGGGAGCTGTTTTTT.

The chain recombines TRBV4-1 with TRBJ2-7; D may be TRBD2 (5 bases). The V and J ends lost 3 bases and 0 bases respectively, with 12 bases between them. CDR1 is MGHRA, CDR2 YSYEKL, per germline. The CDR3 runs to 15 residues. The chain's CDR3 is CASSHRGGSSYEQYF. DNA of the CDR3: TGCGCCAGCAGCCATCGCGGAGGCAGCTCCTACGAGCAGTACTTC.

V and J are TRBV20-1 and TRBJ2-1, with 9 bases aligning to TRBD2. The CDR3 is 13 amino acids. The germline V gene has CDR1 DFQATT and CDR2 SNEGSKA (reference sequence). The CDR3 spells CSGVAGGRARQFF. In nucleotides, the CDR3 is TGCAGCGGCGTCGCGGGCGGGAGGGCGCGGCAGTTCTTC.

This chain uses TRBV27 with TRBJ1-4, with D possibly matching TRBD1 (5 bases). The germline V and J ends were trimmed by 6 bases and 5 bases, with 25 bases remaining between them. The CDR3 has 18 residues. The germline gives CDR1 MNHEY, CDR2 SMNVEV (reference sequence). The CDR3: CASSPEILSAGINEKLFF. The DNA of the CDR3 is TGTGCCAGCAGCCCCGAGATATTGAGTGCAGGGATCAATGAAAAACTGTTTTTT.

The V gene is TRBV5-1, the J gene TRBJ2-7; 8 nucleotides agree with TRBD2. The V and J ends lost 0 bases and 0 bases, in that order; junction bases with no gene match: 5. Germline assignment: CDR1 SGHRS and CDR2 YFSETQ. The CDR3 runs to 16 residues. The CDR3 region has the DNA TGCGCCAGCAGCTTGGTCCCAACTAGCGGCTCCTACGAGCAGTACTTC. Protein product: CASSLVPTSGSYEQYF.

The chain couples TRBV4-1 to TRBJ2-7, with 8 bases lining up with TRBD1. Per germline, CDR1 MGHRA and CDR2 YSYEKL. The CDR3 extends over 17 amino acids. V dropped 1 base and J dropped 0; count of bases not matched to a gene: 8. CDR3 DNA: TGCGCCAGCAGCCAAGTAAGCGGGCAGGGGGCCTCCTACGAGCAGTACTTC. The encoded protein is CASSQVSGQGASYEQYF.

The chain carries TRBV5-6 and TRBJ2-1; D possibly corresponds to TRBD2 (6 bases). V was clipped by 6 bases and J by 3 bases, with 16 bases between them. The CDR3 length is 15 residues. The germline V gene encodes CDR1 SGHDT and CDR2 YYEEEE. CDR3: CASILMRENYNEQFF. CDR3 sequence (DNA): TGTGCCAGCATCCTAATGCGGGAAAACTACAATGAGCAGTTCTTC.

V usage is TRBV9 and J usage is TRBJ2-3; 13 bases map to TRBD2. Germline V gives CDR1 SGDLS, CDR2 YYNGEE. V gave up 4 bases and J gave up 7 bases; unmatched junction bases: 12. The CDR3 totals 17 residues. The CDR3 DNA sequence: TGTGCCAGCAGCCTCAATAGGGGGACTAGCGGGAAGAATACGCAGTATTTT. This translates into CASSLNRGTSGKNTQYF.

The V gene is TRBV4-2, the J gene TRBJ2-3; D gene ambiguous. Germline V gene sequence: CDR1 LGHNA, CDR2 YNFKEQ. Trimming pared 1 base from V and 2 bases from J, leaving 7 bases between. The CDR3 extends over 14 amino acids. The DNA of the CDR3 is TGTGCCAGCAGCCAAGTTCTTGACACAGATACGCAGTATTTT. Its translation: CASSQVLDTDTQYF.

The rearrangement uses TRBV3-1 and TRBJ2-5; TRBD1 matches 8 bases. The germline V gene encodes CDR1 LGHDT and CDR2 YNNKEL (reference sequence). There are 15 residues in the CDR3. Unmatched junction bases numbered 7, after V lost 3 bases and J lost 4 bases. In DNA, the CDR3 is TGTGCCAGCAGCCATCTAACAGGGGGTGGAGAGACCCAGTACTTC. This encodes CASSHLTGGGETQYF.